The 11 T cell receptor beta chains given below trace back to one sample, sequenced in a study of beta chain features in type 1 diabetes. The investigators reverse transcribed all of the isolated RNA, so they sequenced expressed TCRB transcripts. The assay was immunoSEQ multiplex PCR, and TCRdb's table has in-frame clones only and misses some. The data show 850,000 to 900,000 clones, about a sixth seen once. Sequenced input: naive CD4+ T cells from blood. Source of these receptors: a woman younger than 30 in good health.

V usage is TRBV14 and J usage is TRBJ2-7; 7 nucleotides match TRBD2. Per germline, CDR1 SGHDN and CDR2 FVKESK. The CDR3 contains 16 residues. V was pared by 4 bases and J by 0 bases, with 9 bases of the junction left unmatched. As DNA, the CDR3 is TGTGCCAGCAGCCCCTCCCTAGCGGCTAGCTCCTACGAGCAGTACTTC. The encoded protein is CASSPSLAASSYEQYF.

The chain's CDR3 is CASSLGGTDLQPQHF. The DNA for the CDR3 is TGCGCCAGCAGCTTGGGGGGGACGGATTTGCAGCCCCAGCATTTT. The rearrangement joins TRBV5-1 to TRBJ1-5, with a weak D call TRBD1 (5 bases). V shed 0 bases and J shed 7 bases, with 14 bases lying between them. The CDR3 runs 15 residues. CDR1 and CDR2 (germline): SGHRS, YFSETQ.

In this sample, this clone turned up a few times. This chain uses TRBV7-2 with TRBJ2-1, with 9 bases fitting TRBD2. There are 15 residues in the CDR3. V lost 1 base and J lost 10; bases outside the gene matches: 8. Germline-derived CDR1 and CDR2 are SGHTA and FQGNSA. Written as DNA, the CDR3 is TGTGCCAGCAGCTTAGAACTAGCGGGTGGGCAGGAGCAGTTCTTC. Its protein product is CASSLELAGGQEQFF.

With regard to this clone: Distinct nucleotide sequences in the sample also encode this CDR3. CDR3 sequence: CASSGQGNQPQHF. The CDR3, as DNA: TGTGCCAGCTCAGGACAGGGCAATCAGCCCCAGCATTTT. The chain has TRBV18 and TRBJ1-5; 7 bases map to TRBD1. With 5 bases clipped from V and 2 bases from J, the junction kept 0 bases outside the gene matches. Germline-derived CDR1 and CDR2 are KGHSH and LQKENI. The CDR3 extends over 13 amino acids. Looking up the rest from reference TRBV18 and TRBJ1-5 gives the full variable domain: NAGVMQNPRHLVRRRGQEARLRCSPMKGHSHVYWYRQLPEEGLKFMVYLQKENIIDESGMPKERFSAEFPKEGPSILRIQQVVRGDSAAYFCASSGQGNQPQHFGDGTRLSIL.

This clone was counted a few times. V usage is TRBV29-1 and J usage is TRBJ2-7; 14 bases are a match to TRBD2. CDR3 length: 14 amino acids. The germline CDR1 and CDR2 sequences are SQVTM and ANQGSEA. Unmatched junction bases numbered 5, after V lost 6 bases and J lost 4 bases. DNA of the CDR3: TGCAGCGTGGGTCGACTAGCGGGAGGGTACGAGCAGTACTTC. Its protein product is CSVGRLAGGYEQYF.

This clone occurred a few times. This chain connects TRBV10-3 to TRBJ2-1; D unclear. V was cut by 6 bases and J by 4 bases, with 10 bases left in between. CDR3 length equals 13 residues. In germline, CDR1 is ENHRY, CDR2 SYGVKD. CDR3: CAIRKSQYNEQFF. As DNA, the CDR3 is TGTGCCATCAGAAAATCACAGTACAATGAGCAGTTCTTC.

The chain carries TRBV7-3 and TRBJ2-4; 8 bases line up with TRBD2. V dropped 5 bases and J dropped 1; count of bases not matched to a gene: 7. Germline values: CDR1 SGHTA, CDR2 FQGTGA. The CDR3 consists of 16 residues. This chain's CDR3 is CASSPGGAGAKNIQYF. The CDR3 DNA follows: TGTGCCAGCAGCCCCGGGGGGGCAGGGGCCAAAAACATTCAGTACTTC.

There are a few counts of this clone. The chain recombines TRBV11-1 with TRBJ2-5; tentative D call: TRBD1 (5 bases). Germline loops: CDR1 SGHAT, CDR2 FQDESV (reference sequence). Trimming left V 3 bases short and J 1 base short, with 9 bases between. This CDR3 contains 14 residues. The DNA of the CDR3 is TGTGCCAGCAGCTTTAGCCAGGGCCAAGAGACCCAGTACTTC. Translation gives CASSFSQGQETQYF.

The chain combines TRBV28 with TRBJ2-1; no firm D call. The V end was cut by 3 bases, the J end by 1 base, with 7 bases between. Per the germline V gene, CDR1 is MDHEN and CDR2 is SYDVKM. The CDR3 extends over 14 amino acids. The CDR3, as DNA: TGTGCCAGCAGTTTTGGCAGATCCTACAATGAGCAGTTCTTC. It yields the protein CASSFGRSYNEQFF.

This clone was counted only a few times. This chain connects TRBV7-9 to TRBJ1-2; D remains unclear. V was cut by 5 bases and J by 3 bases, with 7 bases left in between. This CDR3 region has 12 residues. Germline V gene sequence: CDR1 SEHNR, CDR2 FQNEAQ (reference sequence). The CDR3: CASSRVDYGYTF. Here the CDR3 DNA reads TGTGCCAGCAGCCGAGTTGACTATGGCTACACCTTC.

The V and J genes are TRBV6-5 and TRBJ1-2, with D perhaps matching TRBD1 (6 bases). Germline V lookup: CDR1 MNHEY, CDR2 SVGAGI. The V and J ends lost 6 bases and 2 bases respectively, with 10 bases between them. The CDR3 runs to 13 residues. CDR3 in amino acids: CASSWTENYGYTF. In DNA, the CDR3 is TGTGCCAGCAGCTGGACAGAAAACTATGGCTACACCTTC.